A selection of T cell receptor beta chains follows, all from one sample in a study of T cells in Graves' hyperthyroidism and ophthalmopathy. TCRdb used MiXCR to reprocess the multiplex PCR reads, holding one entry per CDR3 protein. The sample carries about 770,000 distinct CDR3 sequences, around 20% recorded once. The sample comprised blood. The receptors here all came from a woman in her forties or fifties with Graves' hyperthyroidism that later progressed to Graves' ophthalmopathy. Each CDR3 is given with its conserved first and last residue. Each record gives: clone size, V gene, J gene, D gene, CDR3 protein, CDR3 DNA. A D gene is named only where the DNA matches it firmly. Clone size is given for some rows only: seen once, a few or many times, or a class if the clone is expanded.

few	TRBV15	TRBJ2-3	.	CATSRGRGSTDTQYF	TGTGCCACCAGCAGAGGAAGGGGGAGCACAGATACGCAGTATTTT
.	TRBV20-1	TRBJ2-4	TRBD1	CSARAGTGGSNIQYF	TGCAGTGCTAGAGCAGGGACAGGGGGATCAAACATTCAGTACTTC
few	TRBV7-9	TRBJ2-5	.	CASSPPPGRRQETQYF	TGTGCCAGCAGCCCACCACCGGGACGGAGGCAAGAGACCCAGTACTTC
.	TRBV6-1	TRBJ2-2	TRBD1	CASIPETGLITGELFF	TGTGCCAGCATCCCCGAGACAGGGCTCATCACCGGGGAGCTGTTTTTT
.	TRBV9	TRBJ1-4	TRBD1	CASSVQTGDNEKLFF	TGTGCCAGCAGCGTCCAGACAGGGGATAATGAAAAACTGTTTTTT
few	TRBV20-1	TRBJ2-1	TRBD2	CSARDPGLAGGPYNEQFF	TGCAGTGCTAGAGATCCGGGACTAGCGGGGGGCCCCTACAATGAGCAGTTCTTC
few	TRBV20-1	TRBJ2-7	.	CSASPGQPYEQYF	TGCAGTGCTAGCCCGGGACAACCCTACGAGCAGTACTTC
many	TRBV30	TRBJ1-1	.	CAWSPLVVRQTGGNTEAFF	TGTGCCTGGAGCCCCCTCGTTGTGAGGCAGACTGGAGGAAACACTGAAGCTTTCTTT
.	TRBV12-3/TRBV12-4	TRBJ1-5	.	CASRAGTRGRAQHF	TGTGCCAGCAGAGCCGGGACAAGAGGTCGGGCCCAGCATTTT
few	TRBV10-1	TRBJ2-7	.	CASSESNDGPYEQYF	TGCGCCAGCAGTGAGTCGAATGACGGGCCCTACGAGCAGTACTTC
few	TRBV12-5	TRBJ2-7	.	CASGVVGTYEQYF	TGTGCTAGTGGAGTGGTCGGTACCTACGAGCAGTACTTC
once	TRBV7-8	TRBJ1-1	.	CASSLDEREANTEAFF	TGTGCCAGCAGCTTAGATGAGCGCGAAGCAAACACTGAAGCTTTCTTT
few	TRBV11-3	TRBJ2-2	.	CASSLSRDGELFF	TGTGCCAGCAGCTTAAGCAGGGACGGGGAGCTGTTTTTT
many	TRBV6-1	TRBJ1-1	.	CASSPQGLVAEAFF	TGTGCCAGCAGTCCCCAGGGGCTCGTCGCTGAAGCTTTCTTT
many	TRBV2	TRBJ1-1	.	CASTPLGGTEAFF	TGTGCCAGCACCCCCCTTGGTGGGACTGAAGCTTTCTTT
.	TRBV27	TRBJ1-2	.	CASSPSHWDLSYGYTF	TGTGCCAGCAGTCCCTCCCACTGGGATTTGAGCTATGGCTACACCTTC
.	TRBV12-5	TRBJ1-6	.	CASGETVSYNSPLHF	TGTGCTAGTGGCGAGACAGTCTCCTATAATTCACCCCTCCACTTT
few	TRBV29-1	TRBJ1-2	.	CSVDYGQDYGYTF	TGCAGCGTTGACTATGGCCAGGATTATGGCTACACCTTC
few	TRBV29-1	TRBJ2-7	.	CSVLMTYEQYF	TGCAGCGTTCTAATGACCTACGAGCAGTACTTC
many	TRBV20-1	TRBJ2-5	TRBD2	CSASSAGGIQETQYF	TGCAGTGCTAGTTCAGCGGGGGGTATCCAAGAGACCCAGTACTTC
many	TRBV18	TRBJ2-1	TRBD2	CASSVAGGSYNEQFF	TGTGCCAGCTCAGTTGCGGGGGGCTCCTACAATGAGCAGTTCTTC
many	TRBV2	TRBJ1-5	.	CASSEGWGVRLPQHF	TGTGCCAGCAGTGAGGGGTGGGGGGTCCGTCTGCCCCAGCATTTT
many	TRBV11-1	TRBJ2-3	.	CASSPAGHLPDTQYF	TGTGCCAGCAGCCCTGCGGGACACCTCCCGGATACGCAGTATTTT
.	TRBV20-1	TRBJ2-5	.	CSTNDVQETQYF	TGCAGTACCAATGACGTCCAAGAGACCCAGTACTTC
few	TRBV27	TRBJ1-2	TRBD1	CASSFRTGVGYGYTF	TGTGCCAGCAGTTTTCGGACAGGGGTGGGCTATGGCTACACCTTC
.	TRBV6-1	TRBJ2-7	.	CASSRTGTSSYEQYF	TGTGCCAGCAGTAGAACCGGGACTTCATCCTACGAGCAGTACTTC
few	TRBV5-1	TRBJ2-3	.	CASSFEGGASTDTQYF	TGCGCCAGCAGCTTCGAGGGGGGGGCTAGCACAGATACGCAGTATTTT